Listed below are T cell receptor beta chains from one sample, sequenced in a study of shared clonotypes between healthy human individuals. Sequencing used immunoSEQ multiplex PCR; TCRdb keeps in-frame clones, though not all of them. The sample has approximately 320,000 clones; 80% to 90% are singletons. Input material: memory CD8+ T cells sorted from blood. The receptors were gathered from a man aged 18 to 35 in good health. CDR3s include the opening cysteine and the closing phenylalanine or tryptophan. A D gene is named only where the DNA matches it firmly. Some rows mark clone size as missing; the rest say once, few, many or name a class of expanded clone.

V gene: TRBV30
D gene: .
clone size: .
J gene: TRBJ2-7
CDR3 protein: CAWGTVTGTPYEQYF
CDR3 DNA: TGTGCCTGGGGCACCGTGACAGGGACTCCCTACGAGCAGTACTTC

V gene: TRBV27
D gene: .
clone size: .
J gene: TRBJ2-2
CDR3 protein: CASSLSGSGVGGELFF
CDR3 DNA: TGTGCCAGCAGTTTATCTGGGTCAGGGGTCGGCGGGGAGCTGTTTTTT

V gene: TRBV11-2
D gene: .
clone size: .
J gene: TRBJ2-7
CDR3 protein: CASSPEGEAYEQYF
CDR3 DNA: TGTGCCAGCAGCCCCGAAGGGGAGGCATACGAGCAGTACTTC

V gene: TRBV15
D gene: .
clone size: .
J gene: TRBJ1-3
CDR3 protein: CATSRGHLGIGNTIYF
CDR3 DNA: TGTGCCACCAGCAGAGGACACCTAGGGATTGGAAACACCATATATTTT

V gene: TRBV5-1
D gene: TRBD1
clone size: .
J gene: TRBJ1-2
CDR3 protein: CASSLSFVGTVDPRAYGYTF
CDR3 DNA: TGCGCCAGCAGCTTGTCGTTCGTTGGGACAGTCGACCCTCGGGCCTATGGCTACACCTTC

V gene: TRBV2
D gene: TRBD1
clone size: .
J gene: TRBJ2-1
CDR3 protein: CASRPWGTGGQFF
CDR3 DNA: TGTGCCAGCAGACCCTGGGGAACAGGGGGTCAGTTCTTC

V gene: TRBV27
D gene: .
clone size: few
J gene: TRBJ2-7
CDR3 protein: CASSRRTALTYEQYF
CDR3 DNA: TGTGCCAGCAGTAGACGGACGGCGCTAACCTACGAGCAGTACTTC

V gene: TRBV7-9
D gene: .
clone size: .
J gene: TRBJ2-1
CDR3 protein: CASSLTGTGNEQFF
CDR3 DNA: TGTGCCAGCAGCTTAACGGGGACCGGCAATGAGCAGTTCTTC

V gene: TRBV6-6
D gene: .
clone size: .
J gene: TRBJ2-5
CDR3 protein: CASSIRGLVQETQYF
CDR3 DNA: TGTGCCAGCAGTATCAGGGGCCTCGTCCAAGAGACCCAGTACTTC

V gene: TRBV7-9
D gene: .
clone size: .
J gene: TRBJ1-2
CDR3 protein: CASSLDWRVNGYTF
CDR3 DNA: TGTGCCAGCAGCTTAGATTGGAGGGTGAATGGCTACACCTTC

V gene: TRBV6-1
D gene: TRBD1
clone size: .
J gene: TRBJ1-5
CDR3 protein: CASSEALGQGRSIWAQHF
CDR3 DNA: TGTGCCAGCAGTGAAGCCCTTGGACAGGGGCGTTCCATATGGGCCCAGCATTTT

V gene: TRBV5-1
D gene: .
clone size: .
J gene: TRBJ2-4
CDR3 protein: CASSLDPLAKNIQYF
CDR3 DNA: TGCGCCAGCAGCTTGGACCCTTTGGCCAAAAACATTCAGTACTTC

V gene: TRBV28
D gene: TRBD1
clone size: .
J gene: TRBJ1-1
CDR3 protein: CASRYDRANEAFF
CDR3 DNA: TGTGCCAGCAGATATGACAGGGCAAATGAAGCTTTCTTT

V gene: TRBV10-3
D gene: .
clone size: once
J gene: TRBJ1-6
CDR3 protein: CAISESSLSSYNSPLHF
CDR3 DNA: TGTGCCATCAGTGAGTCGAGCCTTAGCTCCTATAATTCACCCCTCCACTTT

V gene: TRBV10-2
D gene: .
clone size: .
J gene: TRBJ1-3
CDR3 protein: CASSPQLEGPRGNTIYF
CDR3 DNA: TGCGCCAGCAGCCCCCAACTCGAAGGGCCCAGAGGAAACACCATATATTTT

V gene: TRBV27
D gene: TRBD2
clone size: .
J gene: TRBJ2-7
CDR3 protein: CASSLSRGSVSYEQYF
CDR3 DNA: TGTGCCAGCAGTTTATCGCGGGGGTCGGTCTCCTACGAGCAGTACTTC

V gene: TRBV7-8
D gene: .
clone size: .
J gene: TRBJ1-6
CDR3 protein: CASSLAAPSSYNSPLHF
CDR3 DNA: TGTGCCAGCAGCTTAGCCGCCCCAAGCTCCTATAATTCACCCCTCCACTTT

V gene: TRBV4-1
D gene: .
clone size: .
J gene: TRBJ2-3
CDR3 protein: CASSQGAGGDPHITDTQYF
CDR3 DNA: TGCGCCAGCAGCCAAGGGGCAGGGGGGGATCCGCACATCACAGATACGCAGTATTTT

V gene: TRBV29-1
D gene: .
clone size: .
J gene: TRBJ1-2
CDR3 protein: CSVEEDHGYTF
CDR3 DNA: TGCAGCGTTGAAGAGGACCATGGCTACACCTTC

V gene: TRBV5-1
D gene: TRBD2
clone size: .
J gene: TRBJ2-1
CDR3 protein: CASSLAGLATNEQFF
CDR3 DNA: TGCGCCAGCAGCTTGGCGGGACTAGCGACCAATGAGCAGTTCTTC

V gene: TRBV27
D gene: .
clone size: .
J gene: TRBJ1-1
CDR3 protein: CASGFGAHTEAFF
CDR3 DNA: TGTGCCTCGGGATTTGGGGCCCACACTGAAGCTTTCTTT

V gene: TRBV7-3
D gene: .
clone size: .
J gene: TRBJ2-3
CDR3 protein: CASSHTGAGTDTQYF
CDR3 DNA: TGTGCCAGCAGCCACACCGGGGCTGGGACAGATACGCAGTATTTT

V gene: TRBV10-3
D gene: .
clone size: .
J gene: TRBJ2-7
CDR3 protein: CAISGPQLGKQYF
CDR3 DNA: TGTGCCATCAGTGGTCCCCAGCTGGGGAAGCAGTACTTC

V gene: TRBV7-7
D gene: .
clone size: .
J gene: TRBJ2-7
CDR3 protein: CASSLGDSSEQYF
CDR3 DNA: TGTGCTAGCAGCTTGGGGGACTCCTCCGAGCAGTACTTC

V gene: TRBV15
D gene: .
clone size: .
J gene: TRBJ2-7
CDR3 protein: CATSPPPGLPYEQYF
CDR3 DNA: TGTGCCACCAGCCCGCCGCCGGGCCTCCCGTACGAGCAGTACTTC

V gene: TRBV6-1
D gene: .
clone size: .
J gene: TRBJ1-3
CDR3 protein: CASSEGFSSGNTIYF
CDR3 DNA: TGTGCCAGCAGTGAAGGGTTCTCCTCTGGAAACACCATATATTTT

V gene: TRBV6-1
D gene: .
clone size: .
J gene: TRBJ2-7
CDR3 protein: CASSEGLPPYEQYF
CDR3 DNA: TGTGCCAGCAGTGAAGGCCTACCCCCCTACGAGCAGTACTTC

V gene: TRBV27
D gene: .
clone size: .
J gene: TRBJ1-5
CDR3 protein: CASRGSTAVELGNQPQHF
CDR3 DNA: TGTGCCAGCAGGGGTTCGACAGCGGTCGAGTTGGGCAATCAGCCCCAGCATTTT

V gene: TRBV6-5
D gene: .
clone size: .
J gene: TRBJ1-1
CDR3 protein: CASSYSISLWGTEAFF
CDR3 DNA: TGTGCCAGCAGTTACTCGATCTCCTTGTGGGGCACTGAAGCTTTCTTT

V gene: TRBV18
D gene: .
clone size: .
J gene: TRBJ2-5
CDR3 protein: CASSEGVKTQYF
CDR3 DNA: TGTGCCAGCTCAGAAGGGGTGAAGACCCAGTACTTC

V gene: TRBV19
D gene: TRBD2
clone size: .
J gene: TRBJ2-7
CDR3 protein: CASSLMGGTYEQYF
CDR3 DNA: TGTGCCAGTAGTCTCATGGGAGGGACCTACGAGCAGTACTTC

V gene: TRBV9
D gene: .
clone size: .
J gene: TRBJ2-7
CDR3 protein: CASSDSTGSMQYF
CDR3 DNA: TGTGCCAGCAGCGATAGTACAGGTTCGATGCAGTACTTC

V gene: TRBV18
D gene: TRBD1
clone size: .
J gene: TRBJ2-7
CDR3 protein: CASSPPPGQGAHEQYF
CDR3 DNA: TGTGCCAGCTCACCACCGCCTGGACAGGGGGCCCACGAGCAGTACTTC